These 19 T cell receptor beta chains were sequenced from one sample in a study of blood T cell repertoires in COVID-19. Clones were read by immunoSEQ multiplex PCR, and TCRdb kept only the in-frame ones, dropping some. The sample lists about 100,000 clones; 70% to 85% were seen once. The sample was peripheral blood. Receptor source: a woman older than 75 with active or convalescent COVID-19.

This clone was observed a single time. The rearrangement uses TRBV28 and TRBJ2-7; maybe TRBD1 (5 bases). The length of the CDR3 is 15 residues. V lost 7 bases and J lost 3, with 19 bases in between. Germline values: CDR1 MDHEN, CDR2 SYDVKM. CDR3 amino acids: CASIPMGPSFYEQYF. In nucleotides, the CDR3 is TGTGCCAGCATCCCCATGGGGCCCTCATTCTACGAGCAGTACTTC.

This chain connects TRBV9 to TRBJ1-5, with TRBD1 identical over 9 bases. Germline-derived CDR1 and CDR2 are SGDLS and YYNGEE. J gave up 3 bases and V 2 bases, and 3 bases lay outside the gene matches. The CDR3 length is 15 residues. The CDR3 nucleotides are TGTGCCAGCAGCGTCGGGACAGGGAACAATCAGCCCCAGCATTTT. Amino acid sequence: CASSVGTGNNQPQHF.

The chain has TRBV5-6 and TRBJ1-6; 9 bases match TRBD1. CDR1 is SGHDT, CDR2 YYEEEE, per germline. This CDR3 is built from 15 residues. V gave up 4 bases and J gave up 7 bases; unmatched junction bases: 6. The CDR3 bases are TGTGCCAGCAGCGGGGGGACAGGGCGGAATTCACCCCTCCACTTT. Translating gives CASSGGTGRNSPLHF.

This clone was counted between two and nine times. V is TRBV10-1 and J is TRBJ2-2; D is uncertain. The germline CDR1 and CDR2 sequences are WNHNN and SYGVQD (reference sequence). The CDR3 covers 12 residues. Trimming took 3 bases from V and 7 from J, leaving 6 bases between them. The CDR3 DNA follows: TGCGCCAGCAGTGACGAGATCGGGGAGCTGTTTTTT. Protein product: CASSDEIGELFF.

The gene calls are TRBV6-2 or TRBV6-3 and TRBJ1-5, with D uncertain. The CDR3 loop spans 16 amino acids. Trimming removed 6 bases from V and 7 bases from J, with 22 bases in between. CDR1 is MNHEY and CDR2 is SVGEGT in the germline V gene. DNA of the CDR3: TGTGCCAGCAGCCCAAGAGGTCAAGGTATAAGCCAGCCCCAGCATTTT. Its protein product is CASSPRGQGISQPQHF.

The gene calls are TRBV19 and TRBJ1-5; 7 positions match TRBD1. V dropped 9 bases and J dropped 7; count of bases not matched to a gene: 12. From germline, CDR1 is LNHDA and CDR2 SQIVND (reference sequence). This CDR3 comprises 14 residues. CDR3 in amino acids: CASARQGGRQPQHF. The CDR3, as DNA: TGTGCCAGCGCGCGACAGGGCGGTAGGCAGCCCCAGCATTTT.

In this sample, this clone turned up once. The genes are TRBV2 and TRBJ2-7; D unclear. The V gene's germline CDR1 is SNHLY and CDR2 FYNNEI. This CDR3 has 12 residues. Trimming took 9 bases from V and 1 from J, leaving 10 bases between them. The CDR3 DNA is TGTGCCAGTCAATACGGGTCCTACGAGCAGTACTTC. It encodes CASQYGSYEQYF.

This sequence joins TRBV19 and TRBJ1-2; D not certain. V was cut by 1 base and J by 3 bases, with 12 bases left in between. Per germline, CDR1 LNHDA and CDR2 SQIVND (reference sequence). This CDR3 spans 15 amino acids. The CDR3 region is CASSIGLGLYYGYTF. CDR3 DNA: TGTGCCAGTAGTATAGGGCTCGGGTTGTACTATGGCTACACCTTC.

The rearrangement links TRBV6-6 to TRBJ2-7, with TRBD1 matching over 7 bases. Germline V gene sequence: CDR1 MNHNY, CDR2 SVGAGI (reference sequence). There are 13 residues in the CDR3. V trimming: 6 bases; J trimming: 5 bases; junction bases outside the gene matches: 7. The CDR3 sequence: CASSSFRGNEQYF. Here the CDR3 DNA reads TGTGCCAGCAGCAGTTTCAGGGGGAACGAGCAGTACTTC.

The CDR3 reads CASSLAGGHFNEQFF. The CDR3 DNA reads TGTGCCAGCAGCTTAGCGGGGGGGCACTTCAATGAGCAGTTCTTC. This rearrangement joins TRBV11-2 to TRBJ2-1, with 8 bases matching TRBD2. Germline V lookup: CDR1 SGHAT, CDR2 FQNNGV. V shed 1 base, J shed 6 bases, and the junction held 5 bases outside the gene matches. This CDR3 region has 15 residues.

The table lists this clone with a count of one. The V and J genes are TRBV3-1 (or the pseudogene TRBV3-2) and TRBJ1-6; D is ambiguous. The CDR3 spans 14 residues. The V end was cut by 0 bases, the J end by 5 bases, with 5 bases between. Germline V CDR1 and CDR2: LGHDT, YNNKEL (reference sequence). The CDR3 DNA is TGTGCCAGCAGCCAAGAACAGCATAATTCACCCCTCCACTTT. This translates into CASSQEQHNSPLHF.

The chain uses TRBV19 and TRBJ1-6; 7 bases fit TRBD1. The germline V gene has CDR1 LNHDA and CDR2 SQIVND (reference sequence). V lost 6 bases, J lost 0 bases, and 11 bases stayed unmatched. The CDR3 loop spans 18 amino acids. The CDR3 loop reads CASSPDGTESSYNSPLHF. CDR3 sequence (DNA): TGTGCCAGTAGCCCTGATGGGACAGAAAGCTCCTATAATTCACCCCTCCACTTT.

The V gene is TRBV11-2, the J gene TRBJ2-1; a weak D match, TRBD2 (6 bases). V lost 5 bases, J lost 7 bases, and 18 bases lay in between. The CDR3 totals 15 residues. Germline V gene sequence: CDR1 SGHAT, CDR2 FQNNGV. CDR3 in amino acids: CASSAGPYPKNEQFF. As DNA, the CDR3 is TGTGCCAGCAGCGCGGGACCCTATCCCAAGAATGAGCAGTTCTTC. Looking up the rest from reference TRBV11-2 and TRBJ2-1 gives the full variable domain: EAGVAQSPRYKIIEKRQSVAFWCNPISGHATLYWYQQILGQGPKLLIQFQNNGVVDDSQLPKDRFSAERLKGVDSTLKIQPAKLEDSAVYLCASSAGPYPKNEQFFGPGTRLTVL.

The V call is TRBV7-9, the J call TRBJ1-1; 10 bases align to TRBD1. The CDR3 extends over 13 amino acids. The V gene end was trimmed by 5 bases and the J gene end by 10 bases; junction bases not matched to a gene: 7. Looked up from germline, CDR1 is SEHNR and CDR2 is FQNEAQ (reference sequence). The CDR3 loop is CASSDGQGGRAFF. As DNA, the CDR3 is TGTGCCAGCAGCGACGGACAGGGGGGAAGAGCTTTCTTT.

Only one count was recorded for this clone. The chain employs TRBV3-1 (or the pseudogene TRBV3-2) and TRBJ2-2; 9 nucleotides match TRBD1. This CDR3 is 18 amino acids long. Trimming took 1 base from V and 5 from J; bases not matched to a gene: 11. Germline V gene sequence: CDR1 LGHDT, CDR2 YNNKEL (reference sequence). DNA of the CDR3: TGTGCCAGCAGCCAAGTTGTTCGGGACAGGGAGGGGACCGGGGAGCTGTTTTTT. This translates into CASSQVVRDREGTGELFF.

The rearrangement links TRBV7-2 to TRBJ1-2; TRBD1 is a possible D gene (5 bases). The CDR3 spans 15 residues. The V end lost 6 bases, the J end lost 4 bases, and 18 bases lay between the germline ends. Germline-derived CDR1 and CDR2 are SGHTA and FQGNSA. The CDR3 DNA reads TGTGCCAGCAGGGACGGAAAAGGGGAACTCTATGGCTACACCTTC. It translates to CASRDGKGELYGYTF.

The rearrangement links TRBV25-1 to TRBJ2-7, with 8 bases that match TRBD2. The germline V gene has CDR1 MGHDK and CDR2 SYGVNS. The V segment lost 7 bases and the J segment 5 bases; nucleotides outside the gene matches: 10. This CDR3 contains 14 residues. In DNA form, the CDR3 reads TGTGCCAGCACAGCGGCGGGGGGTGTCGACGAGCAGTACTTC. Translated, it gives CASTAAGGVDEQYF.

The chain uses TRBV19 and TRBJ1-6; 8 bases map to TRBD1. The ends lost 4 bases at V and 0 bases at J; junction bases unmatched: 5. Germline assignment: CDR1 LNHDA and CDR2 SQIVND (reference sequence). The CDR3 is made up of 17 amino acids. CDR3 loop: CASSTSGQDSYNSPLHF. CDR3 nucleotides: TGTGCCAGTAGTACCTCGGGACAGGACTCCTATAATTCACCCCTCCACTTT. The full variable domain, completed using reference TRBV19 and TRBJ1-6, is DGGITQSPKYLFRKEGQNVTLSCEQNLNHDAMYWYRQDPGQGLRLIYYSQIVNDFQKGDIAEGYSVSREKKESFPLTVTSAQKNPTAFYLCASSTSGQDSYNSPLHFGNGTRLTVT.

This chain uses TRBV7-9 with TRBJ2-1; 16 bases are a match to TRBD2. V lost 3 bases to trimming and J lost 9 bases; unmatched junction nucleotides: 5. The CDR3 runs to 16 residues. The germline gives CDR1 SEHNR, CDR2 FQNEAQ (reference sequence). The CDR3 region has the DNA TGTGCCAGCAGCTTTCCGGGACTAGCGGGAGGGGGTGAGCAGTTCTTC. Its translation: CASSFPGLAGGGEQFF.